The rows below give T cell receptor beta chains drawn from one sample of a study of blood T cell repertoires in COVID-19. Profiled with immunoSEQ multiplex PCR; TCRdb holds only in-frame clones, not every one. The profile shows 65,000 to 90,000 clones, about 86% of them singletons. Sequencing was done on a sample of peripheral blood. The receptors here all came from a woman older than 75 in a cohort sampled during active or convalescent COVID-19. CDR3s include the opening cysteine and the closing phenylalanine or tryptophan. A D gene is named only where the DNA matches it firmly. Not all rows give a size; the values are once, few, many and, for expanded clones, a class.

size: .; D: .; V: TRBV28; J: TRBJ1-1; CDR3: CASSFRQPMNTEAFF; DNA: TGTGCCAGCAGTTTTAGACAGCCCATGAACACTGAAGCTTTCTTT
size: .; D: TRBD1; V: TRBV5-1; J: TRBJ2-7; CDR3: CASSTSRSGQGTYEQYF; DNA: TGCGCCAGCAGCACATCCCGGTCGGGACAGGGGACCTACGAGCAGTACTTC
size: .; D: .; V: TRBV7-2; J: TRBJ2-5; CDR3: CASSYPGQAGQETQYF; DNA: TGTGCCAGCAGCTACCCGGGACAAGCCGGACAAGAGACCCAGTACTTC
size: .; D: .; V: TRBV6-1; J: TRBJ1-6; CDR3: CASSEAGGTTLSPLHF; DNA: TGTGCCAGCAGTGAAGCCGGGGGGACAACGCTATCACCCCTCCACTTT
size: .; D: .; V: TRBV29-1; J: TRBJ2-7; CDR3: CSGGRGFGEQYF; DNA: TGCAGCGGGGGACGGGGGTTTGGCGAGCAGTACTTC
size: .; D: TRBD1; V: TRBV24-1; J: TRBJ2-1; CDR3: CATHPGTGAGDEQFF; DNA: TGTGCCACCCATCCCGGGACAGGGGCCGGCGATGAGCAGTTCTTC
size: .; D: .; V: TRBV11-3; J: TRBJ1-4; CDR3: CASRQGTNEKLFF; DNA: TGTGCCAGCAGACAGGGAACTAATGAAAAACTGTTTTTT
size: once; D: TRBD1; V: TRBV29-1; J: TRBJ2-3; CDR3: CSVPDRGVINTQYF; DNA: TGCAGCGTCCCGGACAGGGGAGTCATCAATACGCAGTATTTT
size: .; D: TRBD1; V: TRBV30; J: TRBJ1-5; CDR3: CAWSVGQGPLYQPQHF; DNA: TGTGCCTGGAGTGTGGGACAGGGACCTCTATATCAGCCCCAGCATTTT
size: .; D: .; V: TRBV18; J: TRBJ1-2; CDR3: CASSLVGLAGPGGYTF; DNA: TGTGCCAGCTCACTAGTTGGTCTGGCGGGACCCGGTGGCTACACCTTC
size: .; D: TRBD2; V: TRBV24-1; J: TRBJ2-1; CDR3: CATSAGGINEQFF; DNA: TGTGCCACCAGTGCGGGAGGGATCAATGAGCAGTTCTTC
size: .; D: .; V: TRBV19; J: TRBJ1-3; CDR3: CASSPAGVSTGNTIYF; DNA: TGTGCCAGTAGTCCCGCAGGGGTCTCTACAGGAAACACCATATATTTT
size: few; D: TRBD1; V: TRBV12-3/TRBV12-4; J: TRBJ1-5; CDR3: CASSLWTGTQHF; DNA: TGTGCCAGCAGTCTGTGGACAGGGACTCAGCATTTT
size: .; D: TRBD1; V: TRBV6-6; J: TRBJ1-2; CDR3: CASSLHPGGSDYGYTF; DNA: TGTGCCAGCAGTCTGCATCCAGGGGGCTCGGACTATGGCTACACCTTC
size: .; D: TRBD1; V: TRBV5-5; J: TRBJ1-1; CDR3: CASSLGLSGGIITEAFF; DNA: TGTGCCAGCAGCTTAGGTCTTTCAGGGGGGATTATAACTGAAGCTTTCTTT
size: .; D: .; V: TRBV6-5; J: TRBJ2-5; CDR3: CASRVVARETQYF; DNA: TGTGCCAGCAGGGTGGTAGCGAGAGAGACCCAGTACTTC
size: .; D: .; V: TRBV6-5; J: TRBJ2-2; CDR3: CASSYSIGELFF; DNA: TGTGCCAGCAGTTACTCTATCGGGGAGCTGTTTTTT
size: .; D: TRBD2; V: TRBV2; J: TRBJ2-1; CDR3: CASSVGTSGRDEQFF; DNA: TGTGCCAGCAGTGTTGGGACTAGCGGGAGAGATGAGCAGTTCTTC
size: .; D: .; V: TRBV27; J: TRBJ1-1; CDR3: CASSPVTGFWAFF; DNA: TGTGCCAGCAGTCCCGTTACAGGGTTTTGGGCTTTCTTT
size: .; D: .; V: TRBV28; J: TRBJ1-2; CDR3: CASAAGNYGYTF; DNA: TGTGCCAGCGCTGCAGGGAACTATGGCTACACCTTC